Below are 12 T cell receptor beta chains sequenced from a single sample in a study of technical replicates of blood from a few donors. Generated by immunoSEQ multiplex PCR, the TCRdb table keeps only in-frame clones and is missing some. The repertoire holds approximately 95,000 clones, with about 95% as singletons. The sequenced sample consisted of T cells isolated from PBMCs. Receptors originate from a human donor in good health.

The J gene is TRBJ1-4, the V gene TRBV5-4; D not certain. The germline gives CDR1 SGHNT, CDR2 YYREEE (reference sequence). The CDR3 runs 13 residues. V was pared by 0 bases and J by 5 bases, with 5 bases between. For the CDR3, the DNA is TGTGCCAGCAGCTTGGCCCGGAATGAAAAACTGTTTTTT. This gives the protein CASSLARNEKLFF.

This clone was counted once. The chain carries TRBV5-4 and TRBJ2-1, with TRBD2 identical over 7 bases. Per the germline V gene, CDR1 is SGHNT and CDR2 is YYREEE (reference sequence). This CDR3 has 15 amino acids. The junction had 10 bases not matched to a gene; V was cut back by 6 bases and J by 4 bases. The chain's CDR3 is CASKREGRSYNEQFF. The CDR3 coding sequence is TGTGCCAGCAAGCGGGAAGGGCGTAGTTACAATGAGCAGTTCTTC.

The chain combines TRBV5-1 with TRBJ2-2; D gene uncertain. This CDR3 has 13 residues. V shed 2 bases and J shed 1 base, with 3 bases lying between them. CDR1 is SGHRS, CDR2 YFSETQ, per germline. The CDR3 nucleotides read TGCGCCAGCAGCTTCAAGAACACCGGGGAGCTGTTTTTT. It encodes CASSFKNTGELFF.

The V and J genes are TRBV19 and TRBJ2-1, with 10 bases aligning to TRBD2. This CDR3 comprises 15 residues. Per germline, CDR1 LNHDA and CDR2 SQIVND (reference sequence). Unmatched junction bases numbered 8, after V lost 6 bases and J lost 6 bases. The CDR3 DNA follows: TGTGCCAGTAGGACATCTAGCGGGAGTCGCAATGAGCAGTTCTTC. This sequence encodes CASRTSSGSRNEQFF. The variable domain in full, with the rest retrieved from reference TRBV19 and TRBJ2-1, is DGGITQSPKYLFRKEGQNVTLSCEQNLNHDAMYWYRQDPGQGLRLIYYSQIVNDFQKGDIAEGYSVSREKKESFPLTVTSAQKNPTAFYLCASRTSSGSRNEQFFGPGTRLTVL.

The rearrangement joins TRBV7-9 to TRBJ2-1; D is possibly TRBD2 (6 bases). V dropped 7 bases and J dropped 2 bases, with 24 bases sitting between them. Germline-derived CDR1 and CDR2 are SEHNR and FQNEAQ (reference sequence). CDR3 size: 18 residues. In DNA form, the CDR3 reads TGTGCCAGCACCCCTTCCGTGGGGCGGGAAGTGCCCTACAATGAGCAGTTCTTC. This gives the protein CASTPSVGREVPYNEQFF.

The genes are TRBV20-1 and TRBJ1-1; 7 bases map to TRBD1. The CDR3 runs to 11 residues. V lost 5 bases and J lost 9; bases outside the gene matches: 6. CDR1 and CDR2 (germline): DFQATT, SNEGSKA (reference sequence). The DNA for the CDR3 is TGCAGTGCTCTACAGGGGCGAAAAGCTTTCTTT. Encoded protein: CSALQGRKAFF.

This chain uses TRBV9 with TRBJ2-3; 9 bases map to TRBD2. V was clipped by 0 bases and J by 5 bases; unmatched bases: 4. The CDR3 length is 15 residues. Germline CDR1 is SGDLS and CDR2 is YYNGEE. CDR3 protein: CASSVGGTSQDTQYF. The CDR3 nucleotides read TGTGCCAGCAGCGTAGGGGGGACTAGCCAAGATACGCAGTATTTT.

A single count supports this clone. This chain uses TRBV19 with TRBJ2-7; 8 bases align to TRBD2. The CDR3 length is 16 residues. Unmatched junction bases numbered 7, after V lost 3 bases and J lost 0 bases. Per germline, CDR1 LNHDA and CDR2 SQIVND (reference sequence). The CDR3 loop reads CASSIIYGTSSYEQYF. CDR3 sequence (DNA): TGTGCCAGTAGTATTATCTACGGGACTAGCTCCTACGAGCAGTACTTC.

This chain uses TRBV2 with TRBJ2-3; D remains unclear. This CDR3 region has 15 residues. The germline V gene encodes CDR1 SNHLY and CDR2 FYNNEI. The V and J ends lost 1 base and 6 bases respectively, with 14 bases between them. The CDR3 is CASSEGQVGGDTQYF. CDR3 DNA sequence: TGTGCCAGCAGTGAAGGGCAGGTGGGTGGTGATACGCAGTATTTT.

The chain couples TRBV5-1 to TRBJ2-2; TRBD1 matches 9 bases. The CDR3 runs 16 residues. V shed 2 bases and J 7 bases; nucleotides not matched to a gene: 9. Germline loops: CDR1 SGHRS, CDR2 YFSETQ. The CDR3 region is CASSFLPGQGGGELFF. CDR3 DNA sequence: TGCGCCAGCAGCTTCCTTCCGGGACAGGGTGGCGGGGAGCTGTTTTTT.

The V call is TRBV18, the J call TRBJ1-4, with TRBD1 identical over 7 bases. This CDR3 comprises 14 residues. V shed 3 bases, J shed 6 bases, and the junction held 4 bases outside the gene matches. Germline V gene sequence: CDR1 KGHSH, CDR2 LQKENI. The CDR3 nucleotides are TGTGCCAGCTCACCCGAGGGGGCCTATGAAAAACTGTTTTTT. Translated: CASSPEGAYEKLFF.

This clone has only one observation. The CDR3 nucleotides are TGTGCCAGCAGCTTAGCCGGGAGCCACAATGAGCAGTTCTTC. It yields the protein CASSLAGSHNEQFF. The rearrangement uses TRBV11-3 and TRBJ2-1; possibly TRBD2 for D (6 bases). Germline CDR1 SGHNT, CDR2 YENEEA. V was shortened by 1 base and J by 5 bases, with 9 bases between the two germline ends. This CDR3 is built from 14 residues.